The text below deals with one TCR beta chain. Trimming cost V 5 bases and J 2 bases, with 10 bases left between them. The CDR3 runs 13 residues. The sample belongs to a study of blood T cell repertoires in COVID-19. Sequencing was performed with immunoSEQ multiplex PCR; in TCRdb, only in-frame clones are kept and a portion is missing. Of over 250,000 clones in the sample, approximately 88% were seen once. Ages ranged from about 18 to 90 years, with residence in around 24 US areas. The sequence was collected from a woman aged 25 to 39 who had recovered from COVID-19. The rearrangement links TRBV12-3 or TRBV12-4 to TRBJ2-7, with a tentative D call TRBD2 (6 bases). The sequencing input was PBMCs or T cells enriched from blood (not recorded which). CDR3 loop: CASSGDSAYEQYF. The CDR3 region has the DNA TGTGCCAGCAGTGGGGACTCTGCCTACGAGCAGTACTTC.